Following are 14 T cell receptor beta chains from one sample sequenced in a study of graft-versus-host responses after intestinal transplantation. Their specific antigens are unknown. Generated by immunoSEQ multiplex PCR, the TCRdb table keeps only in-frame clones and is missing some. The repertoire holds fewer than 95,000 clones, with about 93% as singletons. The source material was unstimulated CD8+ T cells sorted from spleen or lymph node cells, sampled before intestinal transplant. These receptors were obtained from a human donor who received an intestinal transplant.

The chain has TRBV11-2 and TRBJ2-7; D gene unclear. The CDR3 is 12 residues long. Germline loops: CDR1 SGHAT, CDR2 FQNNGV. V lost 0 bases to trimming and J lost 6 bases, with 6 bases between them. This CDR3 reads CASSLDPSEQYF. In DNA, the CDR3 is TGTGCCAGCAGCTTAGATCCGTCCGAGCAGTACTTC.

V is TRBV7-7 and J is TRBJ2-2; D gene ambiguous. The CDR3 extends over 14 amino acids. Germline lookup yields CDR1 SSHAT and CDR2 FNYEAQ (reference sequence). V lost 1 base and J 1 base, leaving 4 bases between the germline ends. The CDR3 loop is CASSLGVNTGELFF. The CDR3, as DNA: TGTGCCAGCAGCTTAGGAGTGAACACCGGGGAGCTGTTTTTT.

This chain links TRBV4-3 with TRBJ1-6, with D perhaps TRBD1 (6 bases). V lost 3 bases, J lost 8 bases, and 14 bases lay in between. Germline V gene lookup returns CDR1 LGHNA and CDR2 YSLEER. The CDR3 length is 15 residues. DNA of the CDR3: TGCGCCAGCAGCCAGATTCAGACAGGAGATTCACCCCTCCACTTT. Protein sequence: CASSQIQTGDSPLHF.

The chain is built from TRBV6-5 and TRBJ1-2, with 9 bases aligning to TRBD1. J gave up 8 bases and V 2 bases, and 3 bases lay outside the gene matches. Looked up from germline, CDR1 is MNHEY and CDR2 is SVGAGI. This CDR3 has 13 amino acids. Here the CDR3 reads CASSYGQGFGYTF. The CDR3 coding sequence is TGTGCCAGCAGTTACGGACAGGGGTTCGGCTACACCTTC.

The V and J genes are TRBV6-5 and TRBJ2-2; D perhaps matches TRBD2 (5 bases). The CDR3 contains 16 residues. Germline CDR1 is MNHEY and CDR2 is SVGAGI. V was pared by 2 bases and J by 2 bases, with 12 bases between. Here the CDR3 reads CASSYNGLSNTGELFF. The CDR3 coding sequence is TGTGCCAGCAGTTACAACGGACTCTCAAACACCGGGGAGCTGTTTTTT.

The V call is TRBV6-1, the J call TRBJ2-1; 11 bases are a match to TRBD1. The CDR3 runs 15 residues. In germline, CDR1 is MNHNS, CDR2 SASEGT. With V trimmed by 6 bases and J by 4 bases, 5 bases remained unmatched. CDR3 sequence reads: CASRTGQGEYNEQFF. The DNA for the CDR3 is TGTGCCAGCAGGACGGGACAGGGGGAGTACAATGAGCAGTTCTTC.

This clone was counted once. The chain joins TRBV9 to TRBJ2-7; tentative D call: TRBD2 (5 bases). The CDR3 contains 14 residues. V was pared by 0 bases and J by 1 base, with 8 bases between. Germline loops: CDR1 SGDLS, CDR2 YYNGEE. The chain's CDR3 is CASSVVGDSYEQYF. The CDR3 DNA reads TGTGCCAGCAGCGTAGTCGGGGATTCCTACGAGCAGTACTTC.

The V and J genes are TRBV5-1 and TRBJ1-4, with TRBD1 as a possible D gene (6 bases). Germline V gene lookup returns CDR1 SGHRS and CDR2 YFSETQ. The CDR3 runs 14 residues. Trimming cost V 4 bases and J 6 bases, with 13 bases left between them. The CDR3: CASSPGGRDEKLFF. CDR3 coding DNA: TGCGCCAGCAGCCCGGGGGGCAGGGATGAAAAACTGTTTTTT.

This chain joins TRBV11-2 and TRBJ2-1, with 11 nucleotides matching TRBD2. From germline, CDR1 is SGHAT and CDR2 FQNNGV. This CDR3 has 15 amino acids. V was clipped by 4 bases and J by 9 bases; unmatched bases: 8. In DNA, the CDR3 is TGTGCCAGCAGCTCAGCTAGCGGGGGGTGGGCTGAGCAGTTCTTC. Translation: CASSSASGGWAEQFF.

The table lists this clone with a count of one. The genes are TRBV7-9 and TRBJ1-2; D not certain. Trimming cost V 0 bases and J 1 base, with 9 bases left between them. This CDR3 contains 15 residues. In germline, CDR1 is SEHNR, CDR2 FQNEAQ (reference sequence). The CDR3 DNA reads TGTGCCAGCAGCTTAGCGGCAATGTATAACTATGGCTACACCTTC. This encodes CASSLAAMYNYGYTF.

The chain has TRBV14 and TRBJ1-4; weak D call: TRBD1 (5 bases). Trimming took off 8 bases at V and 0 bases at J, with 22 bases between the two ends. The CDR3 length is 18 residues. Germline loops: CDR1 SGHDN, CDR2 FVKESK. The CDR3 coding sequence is TGTGCCAGCTATCAGGGAAGGGTTTTTTTTGCAACTAATGAAAAACTGTTTTTT. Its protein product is CASYQGRVFFATNEKLFF.

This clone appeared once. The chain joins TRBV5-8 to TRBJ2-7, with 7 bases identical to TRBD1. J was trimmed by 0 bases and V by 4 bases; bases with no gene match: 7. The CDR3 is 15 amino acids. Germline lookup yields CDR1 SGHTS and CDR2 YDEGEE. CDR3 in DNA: TGTGCCAGCAGCGCCGAACAGGGGCCCTCCTACGAGCAGTACTTC. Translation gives CASSAEQGPSYEQYF. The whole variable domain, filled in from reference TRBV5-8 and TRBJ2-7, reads EAGVTQSPTHLIKTRGQQATLRCSPISGHTSVYWYQQALGLGLQFLLWYDEGEERNRGNFPPRFSGRQFPNYSSELNVNALELEDSALYLCASSAEQGPSYEQYFGPGTRLTVT.

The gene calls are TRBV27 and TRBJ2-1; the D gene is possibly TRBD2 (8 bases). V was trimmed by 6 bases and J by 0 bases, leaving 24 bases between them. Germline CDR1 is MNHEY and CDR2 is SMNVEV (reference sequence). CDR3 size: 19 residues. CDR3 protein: CASRPGHGRGQSSYNEQFF. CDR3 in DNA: TGTGCCAGCAGGCCGGGACACGGGAGGGGGCAGAGCTCCTACAATGAGCAGTTCTTC.

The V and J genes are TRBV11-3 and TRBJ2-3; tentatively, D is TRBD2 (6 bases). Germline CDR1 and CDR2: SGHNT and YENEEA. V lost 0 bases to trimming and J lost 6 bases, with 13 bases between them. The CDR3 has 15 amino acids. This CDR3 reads CASSLDIGGEDTQYF. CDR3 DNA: TGTGCCAGCAGCTTAGATATTGGAGGGGAGGATACGCAGTATTTT.